This TCR beta chain came from a study of blood T cell repertoires in COVID-19. Profiled with immunoSEQ multiplex PCR; TCRdb holds only in-frame clones, not every one. The table includes a few hundred thousand clones, approximately 90% detected once. The V and J ends lost 4 bases and 7 bases respectively, with 19 bases between them. Looked up from germline, CDR1 is WSHSY and CDR2 is SAAADI. The CDR3 is 15 residues long. The sequence came from a woman aged 35 to 49 who had recovered from COVID-19. Sequencing input: PBMCs or T cells enriched from blood (not recorded which). This chain joins TRBV10-2 and TRBJ1-1; perhaps TRBD1 as D (5 bases). The CDR3 region has the DNA TGCGCCAGCAGTGGGGGGTTCTTGGGGGGTGTTGAAGCTTTCTTT. Its translation: CASSGGFLGGVEAFF.